This TCR beta chain was retrieved from a study of shared clonotypes between healthy human individuals. The CDR3 runs to 14 residues. Germline V gene sequence: CDR1 SGHAT, CDR2 FQNNGV. The V gene lost 0 bases and the J gene lost 9 bases, with 12 bases spanning the gap. Generated by immunoSEQ multiplex PCR, the TCRdb table keeps only in-frame clones and is missing some. The data hold millions of clones, with around 95% observed a single time. The TCR originated in a man in his late teens or twenties in good health. The rearrangement uses TRBV11-2 and TRBJ2-1; no reliable D call. Sequencing was performed on naive CD4+ T cells sorted from blood. Subset given: CD45RA+ positively selected. The CDR3 nucleotides are TGTGCCAGCAGCTTAGATCTGCTAGTTGGTGAGCAGTTCTTC. Translation: CASSLDLLVGEQFF.